One and the same sample provided the 21 T cell receptor beta chains below, sequenced in a study of post-analysis software for immune sequencing data. No cognate antigen is known for these TCRs. Whole-study results and caveats: TRBV5-6, TRBV5-1 and TRBV20-1 were among roughly five TRBV segments more frequent in patients than controls.

Prepared TCR beta cDNA libraries contained unique molecular identifiers. One entry per CDR3 protein results from TCRdb running MiXCR on the PCR reads. Found here are fewer than 550,000 distinct CDR3 sequences, around a third of them singletons; the top ten hold under 7%. The sequenced material came from blood. Receptors originate from a girl aged 2 to 17 with multiple sclerosis.

V usage is TRBV5-6 and J usage is TRBJ1-4; D not resolved. V was cut by 1 base and J by 2 bases, with 9 bases left in between. The CDR3 has 15 residues. Germline V gives CDR1 SGHDT, CDR2 YYEEEE. The CDR3 reads CASSLMESTNEKLFF. The CDR3 coding sequence is TGTGCCAGCAGCTTGATGGAGTCCACTAATGAAAAACTGTTTTTT.

The chain uses TRBV11-2 and TRBJ1-6, with a possible D match to TRBD1 (6 bases). CDR1 and CDR2 (germline): SGHAT, FQNNGV. The V gene lost 7 bases and the J gene lost 5 bases, with 15 bases spanning the gap. The CDR3 covers 15 residues. This CDR3 is CASTLSGTNNSPLHF. The CDR3 DNA is TGTGCCAGCACCCTCTCCGGGACAAATAATTCACCCCTCCACTTT.

This clonotype was seen only a few times. CDR3 protein: CASSATWTGEFNEQFF. The CDR3 DNA is TGTGCCAGCAGTGCAACCTGGACGGGGGAGTTCAATGAGCAGTTCTTC. The rearrangement joins TRBV12-3 or TRBV12-4 to TRBJ2-1; D is perhaps TRBD2 (6 bases). This CDR3 region has 16 residues. The germline V and J ends were trimmed by 5 bases and 6 bases, with 20 bases remaining between them.

The rearrangement joins TRBV9 to TRBJ1-2; D is uncertain. Germline V gene sequence: CDR1 SGDLS, CDR2 YYNGEE. V gave up 3 bases and J gave up 8 bases, with 23 bases separating them. This CDR3 has 16 amino acids. The CDR3 sequence: CASSGSVLFAYEGYTF. The CDR3 coding sequence is TGTGCCAGCAGCGGTAGCGTGTTGTTTGCGTATGAAGGCTACACCTTC.

As concerns this clonotype: It may be a read error: a sequence one base away is much more abundant. CDR3: CATSQEGGAYYNGQFF. CDR3 DNA: TGTGCCACCAGCCAAGAGGGCGGGGCCTACTACAATGGGCAGTTCTTC. This chain links TRBV15 with TRBJ2-1, with a tentative D call TRBD2 (6 bases). The CDR3 consists of 16 residues. Germline-derived CDR1 and CDR2 are LNHNV and YYDKDF (reference sequence).

The genes are TRBV7-9 and TRBJ2-3; D is uncertain. CDR3 length equals 15 residues. The V end lost 1 base, the J end lost 4 bases, and 12 bases lay between the germline ends. Germline assignment: CDR1 SEHNR and CDR2 FQNEAQ (reference sequence). The CDR3 nucleotides are TGTGCCAGCAGCTTAGAACTCCGATGGTCAGATACGCAGTATTTT. This sequence encodes CASSLELRWSDTQYF.

V usage is TRBV11-2 and J usage is TRBJ1-2; 7 positions match TRBD1. V was pared by 3 bases and J by 3 bases, with 4 bases of the junction left unmatched. There are 14 residues in the CDR3. The V gene's germline CDR1 is SGHAT and CDR2 FQNNGV. CDR3 coding DNA: TGTGCCAGCAGCTTCGGACAGGCCTACTATGGCTACACCTTC. It translates to CASSFGQAYYGYTF.

On this clonotype itself: The junction differs from germline at one of its ends, possibly a read error. The chain joins TRBV20-1 to TRBJ1-1; D is ambiguous. Germline values: CDR1 DFQATT, CDR2 SNEGSKA (reference sequence). The CDR3 runs to 11 residues. The CDR3 protein is CRALIGPEAFF. CDR3 sequence (DNA): TGCAGGGCTTTGATCGGACCTGAGGCTTTCTTT.

This clonotype was seen only a few times. The chain uses TRBV12-3 or TRBV12-4 and TRBJ2-3, with D tentatively TRBD1 or TRBD2 (5 bases each). This CDR3 comprises 14 residues. V lost 3 bases to trimming and J lost 4 bases, with 11 bases between them. The CDR3 sequence: CASSFLRGADTQYF. The CDR3 coding sequence is TGTGCCAGCAGTTTTCTCCGGGGCGCAGATACGCAGTATTTT.

This chain joins TRBV7-8 and TRBJ1-1, with no clear D. Germline V gene data show CDR1 as SGHVS and CDR2 as FQNEAQ. This CDR3 contains 15 residues. V lost 5 bases to trimming and J lost 4 bases, with 17 bases between them. CDR3 in DNA: TGTGCCAGCAGCCTCCGGGAACCTCCGGGCACTGAAGCTTTCTTT. It yields the protein CASSLREPPGTEAFF.

The chain carries TRBV5-6 and TRBJ2-1; 10 nucleotides line up with TRBD1. The germline V gene encodes CDR1 SGHDT and CDR2 YYEEEE. The CDR3 length is 15 residues. Unmatched junction bases numbered 9, after V lost 3 bases and J lost 9 bases. The CDR3 sequence is CASSSPRQGAGEQFF. CDR3 nucleotide sequence: TGTGCCAGCAGCTCGCCGCGACAGGGGGCAGGTGAGCAGTTCTTC.

The chain employs TRBV9 and TRBJ1-2; 7 positions agree with TRBD1. This CDR3 contains 13 residues. V was pared by 0 bases and J by 7 bases, with 3 bases of the junction left unmatched. CDR1 and CDR2 from the germline V gene are SGDLS and YYNGEE. CDR3: CASSVEGGGGYTF. DNA of the CDR3: TGTGCCAGCAGCGTAGAAGGGGGCGGTGGCTACACCTTC.

The chain links TRBV7-3 to TRBJ2-1; a weak D match, TRBD2 (5 bases). V lost 8 bases and J lost 0, with 14 bases in between. The CDR3 length is 15 residues. CDR1 SGHTA and CDR2 FQGTGA come from the germline V gene. As DNA, the CDR3 is TGTGCCAGCTTAAATGGGGAGCTCTCCTACAATGAGCAGTTCTTC. Amino acids: CASLNGELSYNEQFF. Using reference TRBV7-3 and TRBJ2-1 for the parts outside the CDR3, the full variable domain is GAGVSQTPSNKVTEKGKYVELRCDPISGHTALYWYRQSLGQGPEFLIYFQGTGAADDSGLPNDRFFAVRPEGSVSTLKIQRTERGDSAVYLCASLNGELSYNEQFFGPGTRLTVL.

The chain links TRBV6-5 to TRBJ2-5, with D unresolved. Trimming pared 5 bases from V and 11 bases from J, leaving 15 bases between. Germline V gene data show CDR1 as MNHEY and CDR2 as SVGAGI. This CDR3 has 12 residues. The CDR3 loop is CASSQGHTKQYF. The CDR3, as DNA: TGTGCCAGCAGTCAAGGGCACACCAAACAGTACTTC.

This clonotype was observed a few times. As DNA, the CDR3 is TGCGCCAGCAGCTTGGAAGGGGCGGGAGATACGCAGTATTTT. Residues: CASSLEGAGDTQYF. V is TRBV5-1 and J is TRBJ2-3, with D perhaps matching TRBD1 or TRBD2 (5 bases each). This CDR3 has 14 amino acids. Between the trimmed V and J ends, which lost 0 bases and 5 bases, there was a span of 10 bases. Germline V gene data show CDR1 as SGHRS and CDR2 as YFSETQ. Drawing the rest from reference TRBV5-1 and TRBJ2-3, the complete variable domain is KAGVTQTPRYLIKTRGQQVTLSCSPISGHRSVSWYQQTPGQGLQFLFEYFSETQRNKGNFPGRFSGRQFSNSRSEMNVSTLELGDSALYLCASSLEGAGDTQYFGPGTRLTVL.

Only a few counts were recorded for this clonotype. CDR3 sequence reads: CASSNPTGNTEAFF. DNA of the CDR3: TGTGCCAGCAGTAATCCGACAGGGAACACTGAAGCTTTCTTT. This chain connects TRBV6-5 to TRBJ1-1; a possible D gene is TRBD1 (6 bases). The CDR3 runs to 14 residues. With 5 bases removed from V and 1 base from J, the gap between germline ends came to 11 bases. Per the germline V gene, CDR1 is MNHEY and CDR2 is SVGAGI.

This clonotype was seen only a few times. The chain couples TRBV20-1 to TRBJ2-7, with 8 bases that match TRBD1. Trimming cost V 0 bases and J 6 bases; bases outside gene matches: 7. CDR3 size: 14 residues. From germline, CDR1 is DFQATT and CDR2 SNEGSKA (reference sequence). CDR3 sequence: CSARDGQGLTEQYF. In nucleotides, the CDR3 is TGCAGTGCTAGAGACGGACAGGGTTTGACCGAGCAGTACTTC.

The sample holds many counts of this clonotype. The chain carries TRBV4-1 and TRBJ1-2, with 10 bases lining up with TRBD1. Germline loops: CDR1 MGHRA, CDR2 YSYEKL. CDR3 length: 16 residues. Trimming took 5 bases from V and 5 from J; bases not matched to a gene: 11. In DNA form, the CDR3 reads TGCGCCAGCAGCTTGACAATCCGGGACAGGGGATATGGCTACACCTTC. It codes for CASSLTIRDRGYGYTF.

The chain combines TRBV7-2 with TRBJ2-7; TRBD2 aligns across 7 bases. V lost 5 bases to trimming and J lost 6 bases; unmatched junction nucleotides: 10. This CDR3 comprises 14 residues. The germline CDR1 and CDR2 sequences are SGHTA and FQGNSA. DNA of the CDR3: TGTGCCAGCAGCCCCTTGTGGGGGGGGATCGAGCAGTACTTC. As protein: CASSPLWGGIEQYF.

This clonotype occurred once. V gene TRBV7-2 combines with J gene TRBJ2-7, with 9 bases matching TRBD2. Germline V gives CDR1 SGHTA, CDR2 FQGNSA. V was pared by 5 bases and J by 2 bases, with 4 bases of the junction left unmatched. The CDR3 sequence is 14 residues long. The CDR3 loop is CASSKRGGAYEQYF. In nucleotides, the CDR3 is TGTGCCAGCAGCAAGCGCGGGGGGGCCTACGAGCAGTACTTC.

The rearrangement uses TRBV5-1 and TRBJ2-5, with D possibly TRBD2 on 6 matching bases. CDR3 length: 16 residues. V lost 3 bases to trimming and J lost 1 base, with 16 bases between them. The germline V gene encodes CDR1 SGHRS and CDR2 YFSETQ. CDR3 amino acids: CASSSPGRTIQETQYF. The CDR3 region has the DNA TGCGCCAGCAGCTCACCGGGACGGACTATCCAAGAGACCCAGTACTTC.